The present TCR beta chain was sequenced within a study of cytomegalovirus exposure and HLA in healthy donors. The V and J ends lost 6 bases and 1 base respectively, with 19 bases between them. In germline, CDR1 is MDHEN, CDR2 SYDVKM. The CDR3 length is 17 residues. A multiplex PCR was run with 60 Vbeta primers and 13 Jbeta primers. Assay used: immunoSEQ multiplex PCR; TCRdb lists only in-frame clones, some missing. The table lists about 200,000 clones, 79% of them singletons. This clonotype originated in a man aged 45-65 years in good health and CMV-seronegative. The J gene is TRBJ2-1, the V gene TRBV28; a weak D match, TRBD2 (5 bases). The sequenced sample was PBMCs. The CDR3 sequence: CASSTGVRRNSYNEQFF. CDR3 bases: TGTGCCAGCAGCACCGGGGTAAGGAGGAATTCCTACAATGAGCAGTTCTTC.